This T cell receptor beta chain was identified in a study of T cell responses to AZD1222 COVID-19 vaccine. Regarding the study as a whole: The study reported that nearly half of spike-specific TCRs target unmutated variant regions. Spike-specific TCR depth and breadth grew after two AZD1222 doses. Clonal diversity was possibly underestimated; the donors were predominantly white British and more often female. Scientists sampled the repertoires only once the peak T cell response had passed.

Regarding this clone: The antigen is unknown.

V was cut by 1 base and J by 3 bases, with 6 bases left in between. CDR1 is SGHAT and CDR2 is FQNNGV in the germline V gene. The CDR3 runs 14 residues. Assay used: immunoSEQ multiplex PCR; TCRdb lists only in-frame clones, some missing. This table has 150,000 to 200,000 clones, about 89% appearing once. The source of this sequence is an adult in good health. This specimen was peripheral blood, taken on day 0 of MenACWY control vaccination. This chain joins TRBV11-2 and TRBJ2-2; no reliable D call. DNA of the CDR3: TGTGCCAGCAGCTTAGCGACGGACACCGGGGAGCTGTTTTTT. It specifies CASSLATDTGELFF.